Reported below is one T cell receptor beta chain. The method was immunoSEQ multiplex PCR; TCRdb's version includes in-frame clones alone and lacks a portion of them. The data show fewer than 300,000 clones, 80% to 95% seen once. The sample is drawn from a study of blood T cell repertoires in COVID-19. Germline loops: CDR1 SGHRS, CDR2 YFSETQ. Trimming shortened V by 2 bases and J by 6 bases, and 14 bases separated the two germline ends. The CDR3 is made up of 15 amino acids. The sequence came from a woman younger than 45 with COVID-19, enrolled during active disease. V usage is TRBV5-1 and J usage is TRBJ1-4; weak D call: TRBD1 (5 bases). Sequencing input: peripheral blood. The CDR3 region is CASSLERGFDEKLFF. The CDR3 region has the DNA TGCGCCAGCAGCTTAGAAAGGGGATTTGATGAAAAACTGTTTTTT.